These T cell receptor beta chains were read from a single sample in a study of blood T cell repertoires in COVID-19. The method was immunoSEQ multiplex PCR; TCRdb's version includes in-frame clones alone and lacks a portion of them. The repertoire holds 250,000 to 400,000 clones, with roughly 89% as singletons. Sequencing was performed on PBMCs or T cells enriched from blood (not recorded which). Receptors originate from a man between 60 and 75 years old who had recovered from COVID-19. The CDR3 runs from the conserved cysteine through the conserved F or W. Fields, in order: J gene, V gene, D gene, CDR3 protein. The D gene is left open where the match is weak.

TRBJ2-1 | TRBV4-2 | TRBD2 | CASSQAASGILSYNEQFF
TRBJ2-2 | TRBV9 | TRBD1 | CASSVRQGNTGELFF
TRBJ1-1 | TRBV10-3 | . | CAISPEPMNTEAFF
TRBJ2-7 | TRBV10-1 | TRBD2 | CASSELAGASGEQYF
TRBJ2-7 | TRBV24-1 | . | CATSDLGDRTYEQYF
TRBJ2-3 | TRBV10-1 | . | CASSEVGPPSSDTQYF
TRBJ2-1 | TRBV19 | TRBD1 | CASSPVPGGVDNEQFF
TRBJ1-4 | TRBV5-1 | . | CASTPGPTNEKLFF
TRBJ2-5 | TRBV18 | TRBD2 | CASSSRLAGLGETQYF
TRBJ2-2 | TRBV2 | TRBD1 | CASSDYRGTGELFF
TRBJ2-5 | TRBV19 | TRBD1 | CATADRGRRETQYF
TRBJ2-5 | TRBV6-5 | TRBD1 | CASSYSWTGVETQYF
TRBJ2-7 | TRBV19 | . | CASSLGHVGSYEQYF
TRBJ2-7 | TRBV18 | . | CASSPPRPGNYEQYF
TRBJ2-1 | TRBV5-1 | . | CASSLGGSSSYNEQFF
TRBJ2-7 | TRBV7-7 | TRBD1 | CASSLRDRGEQYF
TRBJ2-7 | TRBV7-9 | . | CASSSRANPSYEQYF
TRBJ2-2 | TRBV24-1 | TRBD2 | CATSKDGLDGGELFF
TRBJ1-1 | TRBV27 | . | CASSSTFRGKNTEAFF
TRBJ2-7 | TRBV11-2 | TRBD2 | CASRSTSGDYEQYF
TRBJ1-3 | TRBV5-1 | . | CASSYEGLAGNTIYF
TRBJ1-2 | TRBV12-3/TRBV12-4 | TRBD1 | CASGQGWGGYTF
TRBJ2-7 | TRBV10-2 | TRBD2 | CASGTSGPYEQYF
TRBJ2-7 | TRBV5-1 | . | CASSPNYPTYEQYF
TRBJ2-2 | TRBV14 | . | CASSQAGSGGELFF
TRBJ1-5 | TRBV2 | . | CASSGESSNQPQHF
TRBJ1-3 | TRBV13 | TRBD1 | CASRRGQGSWNTIYF
TRBJ2-7 | TRBV9 | . | CASSEEGGTGEQYF
TRBJ1-6 | TRBV27 | . | CASSLKLPSPLHF
TRBJ2-5 | TRBV7-3 | TRBD2 | CASSPGGPLGETQYF
TRBJ1-3 | TRBV5-1 | TRBD1 | CASTPGQGAGGNTIYF
TRBJ2-3 | TRBV7-2 | TRBD1 | CASSPGTGGLGYTQYF
TRBJ1-2 | TRBV5-1 | TRBD1 | CASSDTGGHYGYTF
TRBJ2-1 | TRBV9 | TRBD2 | CASSGHPTSGTYNEQFF
TRBJ1-1 | TRBV3-1/TRBV3-2 | . | CASSRTLNTEAFF
TRBJ2-7 | TRBV9 | . | CASSPNDRGEQYF
TRBJ1-3 | TRBV19 | . | CASGQGTTGNTIYF
TRBJ1-1 | TRBV6-2/TRBV6-3 | . | CASSYRQNTEAFF
TRBJ1-4 | TRBV9 | TRBD1 | CASSPVGTVHNEKLFF
TRBJ1-2 | TRBV5-1 | . | CASSLGVGGSDYGYTF